This T cell receptor beta chain was obtained from a study of cytomegalovirus exposure and HLA in healthy donors. Data came from immunoSEQ multiplex PCR; TCRdb stores just in-frame clones and leaves some out. Among approximately 150,000 clones listed, roughly 90% were seen once. The CDR3 is 16 amino acids. Germline-derived CDR1 and CDR2 are SGHRS and YFSETQ. Trimming took off 7 bases at V and 3 bases at J, with 20 bases between the two ends. This clonotype was sampled from a man younger than 35 in good health and CMV-seronegative. Sequenced material: PBMCs. The chain uses TRBV5-1 and TRBJ1-3; tentative D call: TRBD1 (5 bases). Here the CDR3 DNA reads TGCGCCAGCGCGCCAGAAACAGGCCGTTATGGAAACACCATATATTTT. Translating it yields CASAPETGRYGNTIYF.